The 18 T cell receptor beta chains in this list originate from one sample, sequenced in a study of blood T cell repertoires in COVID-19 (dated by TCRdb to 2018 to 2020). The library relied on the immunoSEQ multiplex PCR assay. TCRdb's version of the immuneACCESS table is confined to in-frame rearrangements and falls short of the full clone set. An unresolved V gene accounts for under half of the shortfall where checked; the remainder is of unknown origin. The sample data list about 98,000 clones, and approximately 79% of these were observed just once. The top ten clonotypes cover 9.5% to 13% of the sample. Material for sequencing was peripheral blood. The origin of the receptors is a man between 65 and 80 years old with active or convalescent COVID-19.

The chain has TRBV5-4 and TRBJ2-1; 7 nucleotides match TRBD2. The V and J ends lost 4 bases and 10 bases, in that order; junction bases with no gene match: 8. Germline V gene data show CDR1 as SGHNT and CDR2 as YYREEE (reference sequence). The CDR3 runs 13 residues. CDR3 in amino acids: CASSNQGLQEQFF. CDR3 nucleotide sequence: TGTGCCAGCAGCAACCAGGGACTACAGGAGCAGTTCTTC.

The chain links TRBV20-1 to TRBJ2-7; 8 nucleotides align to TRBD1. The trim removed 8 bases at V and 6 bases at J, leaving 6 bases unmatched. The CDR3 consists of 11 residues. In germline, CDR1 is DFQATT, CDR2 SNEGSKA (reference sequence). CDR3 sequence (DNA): TGCAGTACTCGGACAGGGTCCGAGCAGTACTTC. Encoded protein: CSTRTGSEQYF.

Here the CDR3 reads CASITGTGGSGNTIYF. In nucleotides, the CDR3 is TGTGCCAGTATTACCGGGACAGGGGGCTCTGGAAACACCATATATTTT. V is TRBV19 and J is TRBJ1-3, with 11 bases aligning to TRBD1. Germline V gene sequence: CDR1 LNHDA, CDR2 SQIVND (reference sequence). V shed 7 bases, J shed 0 bases, and the junction held 5 bases outside the gene matches. This CDR3 has 16 amino acids.

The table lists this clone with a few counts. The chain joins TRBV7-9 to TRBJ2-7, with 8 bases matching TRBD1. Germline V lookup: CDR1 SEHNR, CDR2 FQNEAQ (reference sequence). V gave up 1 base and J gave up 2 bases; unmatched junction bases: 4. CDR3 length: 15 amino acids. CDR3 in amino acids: CASSLGQGLAYEQYF. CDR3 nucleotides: TGTGCCAGCAGCTTAGGACAGGGGTTGGCCTACGAGCAGTACTTC.

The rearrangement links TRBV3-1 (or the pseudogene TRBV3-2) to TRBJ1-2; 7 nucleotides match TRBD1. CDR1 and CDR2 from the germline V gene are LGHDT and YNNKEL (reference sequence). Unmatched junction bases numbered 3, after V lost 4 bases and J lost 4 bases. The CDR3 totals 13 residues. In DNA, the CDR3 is TGTGCCAGCAGCCTGGGACAGATCTATGGCTACACCTTC. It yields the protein CASSLGQIYGYTF.

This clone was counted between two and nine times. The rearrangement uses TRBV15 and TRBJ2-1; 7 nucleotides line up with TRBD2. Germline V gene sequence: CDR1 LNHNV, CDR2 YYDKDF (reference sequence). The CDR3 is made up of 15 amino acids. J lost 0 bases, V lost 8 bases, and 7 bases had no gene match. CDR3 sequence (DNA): TGTGCCACCGGAACGGCTAGCGGCTCCTACAATGAGCAGTTCTTC. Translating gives CATGTASGSYNEQFF.

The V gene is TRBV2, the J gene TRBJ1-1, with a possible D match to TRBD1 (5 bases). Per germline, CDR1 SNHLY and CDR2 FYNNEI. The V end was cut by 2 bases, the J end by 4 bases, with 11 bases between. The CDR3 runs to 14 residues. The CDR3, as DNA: TGTGCCAGCAGTGAATACGGGCAGGGCACTGAAGCTTTCTTT. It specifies CASSEYGQGTEAFF.

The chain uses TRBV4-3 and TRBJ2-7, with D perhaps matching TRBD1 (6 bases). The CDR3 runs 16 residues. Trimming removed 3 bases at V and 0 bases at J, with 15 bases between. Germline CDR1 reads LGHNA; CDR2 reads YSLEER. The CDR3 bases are TGCGCCAGCAGCCACAAAACAGGGTTCCCCTCCTACGAGCAGTACTTC. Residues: CASSHKTGFPSYEQYF.

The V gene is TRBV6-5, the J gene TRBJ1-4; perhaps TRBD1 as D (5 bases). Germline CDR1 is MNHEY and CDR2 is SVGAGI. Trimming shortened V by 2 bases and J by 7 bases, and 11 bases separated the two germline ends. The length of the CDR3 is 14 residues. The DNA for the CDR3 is TGTGCCAGCAGTTACGGGGCTCGTGGTGAAAAACTGTTTTTT. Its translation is CASSYGARGEKLFF.

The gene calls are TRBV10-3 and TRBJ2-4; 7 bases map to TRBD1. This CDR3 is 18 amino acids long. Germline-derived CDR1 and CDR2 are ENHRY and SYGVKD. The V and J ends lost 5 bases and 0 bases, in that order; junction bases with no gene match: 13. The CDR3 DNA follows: TGTGCCATCAGTTCAATTTTACCGGGACAGACAGCCAAAAACATTCAGTACTTC. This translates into CAISSILPGQTAKNIQYF.

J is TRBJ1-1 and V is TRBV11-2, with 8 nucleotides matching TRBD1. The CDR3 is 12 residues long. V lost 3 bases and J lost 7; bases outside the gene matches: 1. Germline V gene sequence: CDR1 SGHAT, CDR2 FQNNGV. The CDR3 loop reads CASSFGQGEAFF. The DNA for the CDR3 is TGTGCCAGCAGCTTCGGACAGGGTGAAGCTTTCTTT.

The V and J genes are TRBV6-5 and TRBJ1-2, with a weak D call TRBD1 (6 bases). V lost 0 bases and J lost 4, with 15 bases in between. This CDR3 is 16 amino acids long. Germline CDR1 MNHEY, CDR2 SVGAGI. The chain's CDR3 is CASSYSQGRGSYGYTF. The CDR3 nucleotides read TGTGCCAGCAGTTACTCTCAGGGGCGCGGGTCCTATGGCTACACCTTC.

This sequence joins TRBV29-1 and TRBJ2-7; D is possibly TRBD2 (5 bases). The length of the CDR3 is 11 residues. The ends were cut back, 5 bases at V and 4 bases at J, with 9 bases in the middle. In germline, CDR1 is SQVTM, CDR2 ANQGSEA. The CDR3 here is CSVRTGYEQYF. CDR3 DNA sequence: TGCAGCGTTAGGACGGGATACGAGCAGTACTTC.

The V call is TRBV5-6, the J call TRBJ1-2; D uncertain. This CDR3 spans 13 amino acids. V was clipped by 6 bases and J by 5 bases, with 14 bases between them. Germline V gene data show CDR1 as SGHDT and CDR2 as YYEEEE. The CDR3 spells CASTPEGGYGYTF. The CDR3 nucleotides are TGTGCCAGCACCCCCGAGGGCGGTTATGGCTACACCTTC.

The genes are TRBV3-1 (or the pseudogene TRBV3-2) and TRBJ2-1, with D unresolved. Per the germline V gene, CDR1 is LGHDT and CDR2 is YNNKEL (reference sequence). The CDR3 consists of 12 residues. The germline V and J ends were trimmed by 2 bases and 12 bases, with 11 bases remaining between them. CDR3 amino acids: CASSQTQLMQFF. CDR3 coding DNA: TGTGCCAGCAGCCAAACACAGCTGATGCAGTTCTTC.

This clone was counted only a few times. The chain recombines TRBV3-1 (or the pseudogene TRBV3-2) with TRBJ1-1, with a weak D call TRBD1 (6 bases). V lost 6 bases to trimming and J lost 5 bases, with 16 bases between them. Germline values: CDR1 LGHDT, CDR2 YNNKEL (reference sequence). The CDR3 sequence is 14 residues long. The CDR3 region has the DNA TGTGCCAGCAGTCGAGGACAGAGTAGAACTGAAGCTTTCTTT. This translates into CASSRGQSRTEAFF.

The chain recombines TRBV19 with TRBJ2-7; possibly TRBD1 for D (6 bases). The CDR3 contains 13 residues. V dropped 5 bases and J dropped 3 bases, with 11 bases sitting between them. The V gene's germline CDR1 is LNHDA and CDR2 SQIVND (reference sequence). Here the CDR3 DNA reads TGTGCCAGTAGTTCCGGGACAATCTACGAGCAGTACTTC. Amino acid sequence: CASSSGTIYEQYF.

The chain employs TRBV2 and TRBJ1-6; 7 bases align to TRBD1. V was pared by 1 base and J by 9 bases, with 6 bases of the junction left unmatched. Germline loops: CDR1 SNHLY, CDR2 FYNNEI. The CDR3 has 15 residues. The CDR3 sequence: CASSEEHRGGSPLHF. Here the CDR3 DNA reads TGTGCCAGCAGTGAAGAGCACAGGGGTGGTTCACCCCTCCACTTT. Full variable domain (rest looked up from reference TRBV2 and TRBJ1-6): EPEVTQTPSHQVTQMGQEVILRCVPISNHLYFYWYRQILGQKVEFLVSFYNNEISEKSEIFDDQFSVERPDGSNFTLKIRSTKLEDSAMYFCASSEEHRGGSPLHFGNGTRLTVT.